This is a list of T cell receptor beta chains from one sample in a study of T cell responses to AZD1222 COVID-19 vaccine. Using immunoSEQ multiplex PCR, the repertoire was profiled, and TCRdb retains in-frame clones only, with some absent. Of approximately 190,000 clones detected, almost 95% appear once; the ten largest clones hold over 1%. The material was peripheral blood, obtained on day 0 of AZD1222 vaccination. The receptors were gathered from an adult in good health. Both conserved end residues are part of each CDR3. D genes are given only for firm matches. Expanded clones get a size class; other rows say once, few or many, or leave the size out.

CDR3aa: CASSKPRGDEQYF; CDR3nt: TGTGCCAGCAGCAAACCGAGGGGGGACGAGCAGTACTTC; abundance: once; d_gene: -; j_gene: TRBJ2-7; v_gene: TRBV21-1
CDR3aa: CASRKRATMNTEAFF; CDR3nt: TGTGCCAGCAGAAAGAGGGCCACTATGAACACTGAAGCTTTCTTT; abundance: few; d_gene: -; j_gene: TRBJ1-1; v_gene: TRBV6-5
CDR3aa: CASSLGGQDTGELFF; CDR3nt: TGCGCCAGCAGCTTGGGGGGGCAGGACACCGGGGAGCTGTTTTTT; abundance: -; d_gene: -; j_gene: TRBJ2-2; v_gene: TRBV5-1
CDR3aa: CASASRRGEQYF; CDR3nt: TGTGCCAGCGCCTCCCGTAGGGGCGAGCAGTACTTC; abundance: -; d_gene: -; j_gene: TRBJ2-7; v_gene: TRBV7-2
CDR3aa: CASSYNGAGANTGELFF; CDR3nt: TGTGCCAGCAGCTACAACGGGGCGGGGGCGAACACCGGGGAGCTGTTTTTT; abundance: once; d_gene: TRBD2; j_gene: TRBJ2-2; v_gene: TRBV5-6
CDR3aa: CASSDRGVTEAFF; CDR3nt: TGTGCCAGCAGTGACAGGGGAGTTACTGAAGCTTTCTTT; abundance: -; d_gene: -; j_gene: TRBJ1-1; v_gene: TRBV2
CDR3aa: CASRDRSYEQYF; CDR3nt: TGTGCCAGCAGGGACCGCTCCTACGAGCAGTACTTC; abundance: -; d_gene: -; j_gene: TRBJ2-7; v_gene: TRBV7-2
CDR3aa: CASSLEGANTDTQYF; CDR3nt: TGCGCCAGCAGCTTGGAGGGGGCGAACACAGATACGCAGTATTTT; abundance: -; d_gene: TRBD1; j_gene: TRBJ2-3; v_gene: TRBV5-1
CDR3aa: CAISTQSGLNYGYTF; CDR3nt: TGTGCCATCAGCACCCAGTCAGGGCTTAACTATGGCTACACCTTC; abundance: -; d_gene: -; j_gene: TRBJ1-2; v_gene: TRBV10-3
CDR3aa: CASSYDRGQNNQPQHF; CDR3nt: TGTGCCAGCAGTTACGACAGGGGGCAGAACAATCAGCCCCAGCATTTT; abundance: -; d_gene: TRBD1; j_gene: TRBJ1-5; v_gene: TRBV2
CDR3aa: CASSLAPQGEQFF; CDR3nt: TGTGCCAGCAGCTTGGCCCCCCAGGGTGAGCAGTTCTTC; abundance: -; d_gene: -; j_gene: TRBJ2-1; v_gene: TRBV5-6
CDR3aa: CALRTGKGNEQFF; CDR3nt: TGTGCCTTACGGACAGGGAAAGGCAATGAGCAGTTCTTC; abundance: -; d_gene: TRBD1; j_gene: TRBJ2-1; v_gene: TRBV6-5
CDR3aa: CASSYTSRLNTEAFF; CDR3nt: TGTGCCAGCAGTTACACTTCTAGATTGAACACTGAAGCTTTCTTT; abundance: -; d_gene: -; j_gene: TRBJ1-1; v_gene: TRBV6-6
CDR3aa: CASSFDGLEQYF; CDR3nt: TGTGCCAGCAGCTTTGACGGGTTGGAGCAGTACTTC; abundance: -; d_gene: -; j_gene: TRBJ2-7; v_gene: TRBV5-4
CDR3aa: CASSVGLNTEAFF; CDR3nt: TGTGCCAGTTCCGTGGGATTGAACACTGAAGCTTTCTTT; abundance: once; d_gene: -; j_gene: TRBJ1-1; v_gene: TRBV2
CDR3aa: CASSLGTVEETQYF; CDR3nt: TGTGCCAGCAGCTTGGGGACAGTTGAAGAGACCCAGTACTTC; abundance: -; d_gene: TRBD1; j_gene: TRBJ2-5; v_gene: TRBV11-2